This T cell receptor beta chain was obtained from a study of T-cell reconstitution after alpha-beta-depleted transplantation in children. Unique molecular identifiers tagged the TCRbeta library. TCRdb used MiXCR to reprocess the PCR reads, holding one entry per CDR3 protein. The sample includes around 200,000 distinct CDR3 sequences, about 6.3% of them seen just once. This clonotype was observed at least ten times. The germline V gene has CDR1 SQVTM and CDR2 ANQGSEA. J lost 4 bases, V lost 4 bases, and 6 bases had no gene match. The length of the CDR3 is 13 residues. Sequenced material: PBMCs from the stem cell graft donor, taken from the stem cell graft. The chain couples TRBV29-1 to TRBJ2-7, with 8 bases lining up with TRBD2. The clonotype originates from a human donor who donated a stem cell graft to a child with Wiskott-Aldrich syndrome. CDR3: CSVVSRGDYEQYF. The CDR3 bases are TGCAGCGTTGTTTCGCGGGGGGATTACGAGCAGTACTTC.